What follows are 8 T cell receptor beta chains derived from one specimen sequenced in a study of T cells after yellow fever vaccination. TCRdb reprocessed the 5' RACE reads with MiXCR, giving one entry per CDR3 protein. The sample records some 120,000 distinct CDR3 sequences, 13% to 15% being singletons. The source was CD8+ T cells sorted from PBMCs, collected 5 days after the yellow fever booster vaccination. All receptors derive from a man younger than 35 who received the YFV17D yellow fever vaccine.

The count of this clonotype is one. The chain employs TRBV25-1 and TRBJ1-1; D gene uncertain. Germline CDR1 MGHDK, CDR2 SYGVNS. Deletions cut 6 bases from V and 3 bases from J, with 8 bases between. This CDR3 is built from 12 residues. CDR3 protein: CASSWGYTEAFF. The CDR3 DNA reads TGTGCCAGCAGCTGGGGTTACACTGAAGCTTTCTTT.

This clonotype was seen a handful of times. V and J are TRBV5-1 and TRBJ1-4; D not certain. The germline V gene has CDR1 SGHRS and CDR2 YFSETQ. V lost 4 bases and J lost 8, with 18 bases in between. This CDR3 has 15 amino acids. The CDR3 sequence is CASSLYGNPLEKLFF. CDR3 DNA sequence: TGCGCCAGCAGCCTGTACGGGAACCCACTAGAAAAACTGTTTTTT. The full variable domain, completed using reference TRBV5-1 and TRBJ1-4, is KAGVTQTPRYLIKTRGQQVTLSCSPISGHRSVSWYQQTPGQGLQFLFEYFSETQRNKGNFPGRFSGRQFSNSRSEMNVSTLELGDSALYLCASSLYGNPLEKLFFGSGTQLSVL.

This clonotype was counted a few times. CDR3 bases: TGCGCCAGCAGCCAAGCGCGGAATCAGCCCCAGCATTTT. Translating it yields CASSQARNQPQHF. The genes are TRBV4-1 and TRBJ1-5; D unresolved. Germline V gene data show CDR1 as MGHRA and CDR2 as YSYEKL. The CDR3 extends over 13 amino acids. With 1 base removed from V and 4 bases from J, the gap between germline ends came to 5 bases.

This clonotype was counted between two and nine times. This chain links TRBV4-3 with TRBJ2-1, with D tentatively TRBD2 (7 bases). The CDR3 is 17 residues long. V shed 0 bases and J shed 4 bases, with 16 bases lying between them. Germline CDR1 is LGHNA and CDR2 is YSLEER. The CDR3 region is CASSQDRAGALYNEQFF. The CDR3 region has the DNA TGCGCCAGCAGCCAAGATCGTGCGGGGGCCTTGTACAATGAGCAGTTCTTC.

This clonotype was seen a few times. The V gene is TRBV11-1, the J gene TRBJ2-3; D not certain. CDR3 length equals 12 residues. Per the germline V gene, CDR1 is SGHAT and CDR2 is FQDESV (reference sequence). Trimming removed 5 bases at V and 2 bases at J, with 5 bases between. The DNA for the CDR3 is TGTGCCAGCAGCCCGGACACAGATACGCAGTATTTT. Its translation is CASSPDTDTQYF.

This clonotype was seen at least ten times. This sequence joins TRBV20-1 and TRBJ2-1; TRBD2 is a possible D gene (6 bases). The V end lost 0 bases, the J end lost 2 bases, and 11 bases lay between the germline ends. Germline values: CDR1 DFQATT, CDR2 SNEGSKA (reference sequence). The CDR3 runs to 15 residues. The DNA of the CDR3 is TGCAGTGCTAGAGATTTGGCGGGGCCCTACAATGAGCAGTTCTTC. This codes for CSARDLAGPYNEQFF.

This chain connects TRBV9 to TRBJ1-6; D not resolved. The length of the CDR3 is 14 residues. V gave up 3 bases and J gave up 10 bases, with 14 bases separating them. Germline V gene lookup returns CDR1 SGDLS and CDR2 YYNGEE. The CDR3 here is CASSESGVLSPLHF. DNA of the CDR3: TGTGCCAGCAGCGAGAGCGGGGTACTATCACCCCTCCACTTT.

There are a few counts of this clonotype. J is TRBJ2-5 and V is TRBV6-5; 8 bases fit TRBD2. Germline V gene data show CDR1 as MNHEY and CDR2 as SVGAGI. J lost 3 bases, V lost 2 bases, and 5 bases had no gene match. The length of the CDR3 is 15 residues. This CDR3 reads CASSYGKLAEETQYF. The CDR3 DNA reads TGTGCCAGCAGTTACGGGAAACTAGCGGAAGAGACCCAGTACTTC.